These 17 T cell receptor beta chains share one sample of origin, sequenced in a study of shared clonotypes between healthy human individuals. Libraries were prepared by immunoSEQ multiplex PCR; TCRdb keeps only in-frame clonotypes and omits some of them. The table includes approximately 1,000,000 clones, 77% detected once. The specimen was memory CD4+ T cells from PBMCs. Subset denoted: CD45RA-negative fraction. These TCRs come from a young man in good health. Some clones in this sample may be carry-over from other donors' samples.

This clone was picked up a small number of times. V and J are TRBV29-1 and TRBJ2-1; D ambiguous. This CDR3 is 13 amino acids long. V was shortened by 7 bases and J by 2 bases, with 12 bases between the two germline ends. CDR1 and CDR2 from the germline V gene are SQVTM and ANQGSEA. This CDR3 reads CSGPLPPYNEQFF. CDR3 nucleotide sequence: TGCAGCGGACCCCTCCCGCCCTACAATGAGCAGTTCTTC.

V usage is TRBV6-6 and J usage is TRBJ1-4; D is uncertain. Germline V gene sequence: CDR1 MNHNY, CDR2 SVGAGI (reference sequence). Trimming stripped 5 bases from V and 5 bases from J, with 6 bases between. This CDR3 spans 12 amino acids. The CDR3 nucleotides are TGTGCCAGCAGTCACGGGAATGAAAAACTGTTTTTT. Translated, it gives CASSHGNEKLFF.

The gene calls are TRBV14 and TRBJ2-7; TRBD2 matches at 7 bases. This CDR3 has 15 residues. V was clipped by 1 base and J by 3 bases; unmatched bases: 6. From germline, CDR1 is SGHDN and CDR2 FVKESK. CDR3 amino acids: CASSQAVAGYYEQYF. In DNA, the CDR3 is TGTGCCAGCAGCCAAGCGGTAGCGGGCTACTACGAGCAGTACTTC.

The chain employs TRBV7-9 and TRBJ2-2, with unresolved D. Germline CDR1 and CDR2: SEHNR and FQNEAQ (reference sequence). The CDR3 length is 15 residues. V lost 0 bases to trimming and J lost 0 bases, with 5 bases between them. CDR3: CASSLALANTGELFF. CDR3 nucleotides: TGTGCCAGCAGCTTAGCGCTAGCGAACACCGGGGAGCTGTTTTTT.

This clone appeared a single time. The chain links TRBV4-1 to TRBJ1-3, with TRBD1 matching 11 bases. The CDR3 is 17 residues long. The junction had 6 bases not matched to a gene; V was cut back by 4 bases and J by 1 base. Germline-derived CDR1 and CDR2 are MGHRA and YSYEKL. CDR3 in amino acids: CASSLGGQGASGNTIYF. CDR3 bases: TGCGCCAGCAGCCTCGGAGGACAGGGGGCGTCTGGAAACACCATATATTTT.

The V gene is TRBV28, the J gene TRBJ2-2, with TRBD2 identical over 12 bases. Germline values: CDR1 MDHEN, CDR2 SYDVKM. V was clipped by 5 bases and J by 5 bases; unmatched bases: 12. There are 18 residues in the CDR3. The chain's CDR3 is CASSPTSGSSFWTGELFF. In nucleotides, the CDR3 is TGTGCCAGCAGTCCGACTAGCGGGAGTTCATTTTGGACCGGGGAGCTGTTTTTT.

Points on this clone: Compared with germline, one end of the junction differs, possibly owing to a read error. V and J are TRBV2 and TRBJ2-2, with 10 positions matching TRBD1. The CDR3 runs to 16 residues. Germline V gene sequence: CDR1 SNHLY, CDR2 FYNNEI. CDR3: CASSGTGVGPTGELFF. Here the CDR3 DNA reads TGCGCCAGCTCCGGGACAGGGGTCGGTCCCACCGGGGAGCTGTTTTTT. Full variable domain (missing parts from reference TRBV2 and TRBJ2-2): EPEVTQTPSHQVTQMGQEVILRCVPISNHLYFYWYRQILGQKVEFLVSFYNNEISEKSEIFDDQFSVERPDGSNFTLKIRSTKLEDSAMYFCASSGTGVGPTGELFFGEGSRLTVL.

The chain links TRBV6-1 to TRBJ1-5; 7 nucleotides align to TRBD1. Germline CDR1 MNHNS, CDR2 SASEGT. Trimming removed 2 bases from V and 4 bases from J; junction bases left unmatched: 2. CDR3 length: 14 amino acids. The CDR3 loop reads CASSETRGNQPQHF. The CDR3 region has the DNA TGTGCCAGCAGTGAAACCAGGGGGAATCAGCCCCAGCATTTT.

The rearrangement links TRBV28 to TRBJ2-1; D is uncertain. Germline V gene data show CDR1 as MDHEN and CDR2 as SYDVKM. The CDR3 covers 13 residues. V shed 4 bases and J shed 2 bases, with 6 bases lying between them. CDR3 sequence: CASSSRAYNEQFF. CDR3 DNA: TGTGCCAGCAGTTCCCGGGCCTACAATGAGCAGTTCTTC.

The genes are TRBV6-5 and TRBJ2-7, with TRBD2 matching over 9 bases. The germline gives CDR1 MNHEY, CDR2 SVGAGI. V was pared by 6 bases and J by 3 bases, with 3 bases of the junction left unmatched. The CDR3 is made up of 13 amino acids. The CDR3 region is CASSLAGVYEQYF. The CDR3 DNA sequence: TGTGCCAGCAGCTTAGCGGGAGTCTACGAGCAGTACTTC.

This chain uses TRBV28 with TRBJ1-3; TRBD1 aligns across 7 bases. Germline trimming cut 7 bases from V and 2 bases from J; bases unmatched to any gene: 2. The germline V gene has CDR1 MDHEN and CDR2 SYDVKM. The CDR3 covers 13 residues. CDR3 nucleotide sequence: TGTGCCAGCACAGGGGGGCCTGGAAACACCATATATTTT. The encoded protein is CASTGGPGNTIYF.

This chain joins TRBV6-1 and TRBJ2-2, with no clear D. CDR3 length: 13 residues. V shed 1 base and J shed 9 bases, with 9 bases lying between them. In germline, CDR1 is MNHNS, CDR2 SASEGT. The CDR3 is CASSEVGGRELFF. The CDR3 DNA sequence: TGTGCCAGCAGTGAAGTGGGCGGCCGGGAGCTGTTTTTT.

This clone occurred once. The chain combines TRBV5-1 with TRBJ2-3; D is unclear. The length of the CDR3 is 15 residues. V was clipped by 0 bases and J by 1 base, with 9 bases between them. CDR1 is SGHRS and CDR2 is YFSETQ in the germline V gene. The CDR3 spells CASSLAQQGTDTQYF. The DNA of the CDR3 is TGCGCCAGCAGCTTGGCCCAGCAGGGCACAGATACGCAGTATTTT.

The chain links TRBV5-1 to TRBJ1-1, with D unclear. This CDR3 is built from 13 residues. V was trimmed by 7 bases and J by 0 bases, leaving 10 bases between them. Germline lookup yields CDR1 SGHRS and CDR2 YFSETQ. In nucleotides, the CDR3 is TGCGCCAGCGGTTCGTCTGTGAACACTGAAGCTTTCTTT. The encoded protein is CASGSSVNTEAFF.

V and J are TRBV29-1 and TRBJ1-6, with 7 positions matching TRBD1. This CDR3 region has 13 residues. V trimming: 4 bases; J trimming: 8 bases; junction bases outside the gene matches: 5. Germline CDR1 and CDR2: SQVTM and ANQGSEA. In nucleotides, the CDR3 is TGCAGCGTTGCGCAGGGGGGAGATTCACCCCTCCACTTT. Translation: CSVAQGGDSPLHF.

This clone was counted only a few times. Within the sample, other DNA sequences also encode this same CDR3. The CDR3 protein is CAWSRDSPLHF. In nucleotides, the CDR3 is TGTGCCTGGAGTAGGGATTCACCCCTCCACTTT. The chain joins TRBV30 to TRBJ1-6; D is ambiguous. The germline V gene encodes CDR1 GTSNPN and CDR2 SVGIG (reference sequence). This CDR3 has 11 residues. Between the trimmed V and J ends, which lost 2 bases and 8 bases, there was a span of 4 bases.

For this clone: The sample holds other DNA sequences that translate to the same CDR3. V and J are TRBV6-6 and TRBJ1-2, with D unclear. Trimming pared 2 bases from V and 0 bases from J, leaving 7 bases between. The CDR3 is made up of 14 amino acids. From germline, CDR1 is MNHNY and CDR2 SVGAGI (reference sequence). CDR3 in DNA: TGTGCCAGCAGTTACGGTGGGACTAACTATGGCTACACCTTC. Protein: CASSYGGTNYGYTF.